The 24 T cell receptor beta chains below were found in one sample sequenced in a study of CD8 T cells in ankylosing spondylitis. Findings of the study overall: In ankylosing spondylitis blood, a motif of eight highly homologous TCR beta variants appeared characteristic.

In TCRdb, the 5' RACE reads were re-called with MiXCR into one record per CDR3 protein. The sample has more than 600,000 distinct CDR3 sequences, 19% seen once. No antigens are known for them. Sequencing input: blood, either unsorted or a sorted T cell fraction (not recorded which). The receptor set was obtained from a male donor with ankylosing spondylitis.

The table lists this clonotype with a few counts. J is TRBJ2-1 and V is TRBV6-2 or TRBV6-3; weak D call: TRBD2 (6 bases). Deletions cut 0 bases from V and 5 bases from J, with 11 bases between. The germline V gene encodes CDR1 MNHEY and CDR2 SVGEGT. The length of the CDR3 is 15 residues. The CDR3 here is CASSYSWDFHNEQFF. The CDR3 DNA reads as TGTGCCAGCAGTTACTCGTGGGACTTCCACAATGAGCAGTTCTTC.

The CDR3, as DNA: TGTGCCAGCAGCCCGGTAGGGGCAGGGTCCGGAAACACCATATATTTT. This sequence encodes CASSPVGAGSGNTIYF. J is TRBJ1-3 and V is TRBV5-5, with D perhaps matching TRBD1 (5 bases). V was cut by 4 bases and J by 4 bases, with 18 bases left in between. The germline gives CDR1 SGHKS, CDR2 YYEKEE (reference sequence). This CDR3 contains 16 residues.

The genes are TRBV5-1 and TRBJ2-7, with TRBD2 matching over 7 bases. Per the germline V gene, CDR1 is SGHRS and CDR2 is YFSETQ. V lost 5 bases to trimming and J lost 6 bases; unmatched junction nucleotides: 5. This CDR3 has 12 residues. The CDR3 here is CASSPAGVEQYF. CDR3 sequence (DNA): TGCGCCAGCAGTCCCGCGGGGGTCGAGCAGTACTTC. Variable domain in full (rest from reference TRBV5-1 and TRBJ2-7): KAGVTQTPRYLIKTRGQQVTLSCSPISGHRSVSWYQQTPGQGLQFLFEYFSETQRNKGNFPGRFSGRQFSNSRSEMNVSTLELGDSALYLCASSPAGVEQYFGPGTRLTVT.

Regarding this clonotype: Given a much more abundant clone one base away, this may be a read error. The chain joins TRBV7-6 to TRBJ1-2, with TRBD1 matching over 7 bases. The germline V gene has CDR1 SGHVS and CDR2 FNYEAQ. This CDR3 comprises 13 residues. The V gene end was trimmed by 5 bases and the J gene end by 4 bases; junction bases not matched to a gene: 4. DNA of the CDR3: TGTGCCAGCAGCACACAGGGGACCTATGGCTACACCTTC. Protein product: CASSTQGTYGYTF.

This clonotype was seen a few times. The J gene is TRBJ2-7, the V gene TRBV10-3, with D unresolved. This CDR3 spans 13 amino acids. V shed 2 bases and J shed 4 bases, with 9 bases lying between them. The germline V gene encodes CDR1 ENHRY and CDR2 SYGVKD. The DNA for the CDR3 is TGTGCCATCAGTGAGCCTTACAGTTACGAGCAGTACTTC. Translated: CAISEPYSYEQYF.

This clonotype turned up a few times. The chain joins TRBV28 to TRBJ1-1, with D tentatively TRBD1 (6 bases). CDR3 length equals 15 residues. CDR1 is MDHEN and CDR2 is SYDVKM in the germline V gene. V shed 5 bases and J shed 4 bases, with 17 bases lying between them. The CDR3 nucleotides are TGTGCCAGCAGTCTTGGGGGGGGGCGGAGCACTGAAGCTTTCTTT. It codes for CASSLGGGRSTEAFF. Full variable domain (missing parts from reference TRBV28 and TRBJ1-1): DVKVTQSSRYLVKRTGEKVFLECVQDMDHENMFWYRQDPGLGLRLIYFSYDVKMKEKGDIPEGYSVSREKKERFSLILESASTNQTSMYLCASSLGGGRSTEAFFGQGTRLTVV.

As DNA, the CDR3 is TGTGCCAGCAGCTTAGAATTCTTTGGGCAGACGGGCACTGAAGCTTTCTTT. Amino acids: CASSLEFFGQTGTEAFF. V is TRBV7-8 and J is TRBJ1-1; no clear D gene. From germline, CDR1 is SGHVS and CDR2 FQNEAQ. The CDR3 contains 17 residues. V was clipped by 1 base and J by 4 bases, with 19 bases between them.

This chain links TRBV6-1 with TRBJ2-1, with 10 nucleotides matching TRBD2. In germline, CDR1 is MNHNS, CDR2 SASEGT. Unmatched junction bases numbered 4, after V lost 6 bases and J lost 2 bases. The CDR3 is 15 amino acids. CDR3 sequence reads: CASRVAGGPYNEQFF. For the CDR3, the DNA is TGTGCCAGCAGGGTAGCGGGGGGCCCCTACAATGAGCAGTTCTTC.

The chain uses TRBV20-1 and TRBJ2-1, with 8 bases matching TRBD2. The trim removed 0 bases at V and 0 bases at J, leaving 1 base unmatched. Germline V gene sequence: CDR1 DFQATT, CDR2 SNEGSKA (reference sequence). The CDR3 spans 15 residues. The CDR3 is CSARDAGGSYNEQFF. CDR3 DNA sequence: TGCAGTGCTAGAGATGCGGGGGGCTCCTACAATGAGCAGTTCTTC.

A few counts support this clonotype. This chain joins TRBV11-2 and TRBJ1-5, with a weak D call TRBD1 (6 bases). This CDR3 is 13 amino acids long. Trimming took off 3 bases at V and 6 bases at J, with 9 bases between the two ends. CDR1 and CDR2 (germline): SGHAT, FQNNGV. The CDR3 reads CASSFTGIQPQHF. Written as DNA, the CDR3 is TGTGCCAGCAGCTTCACAGGGATTCAGCCCCAGCATTTT.

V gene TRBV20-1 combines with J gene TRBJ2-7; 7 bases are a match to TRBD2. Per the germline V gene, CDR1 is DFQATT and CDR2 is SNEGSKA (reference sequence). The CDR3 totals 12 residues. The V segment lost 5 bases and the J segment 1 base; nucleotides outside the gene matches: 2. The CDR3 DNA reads TGCAGTGCTGTACTAGCGTCCTACGAGCAGTACTTC. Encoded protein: CSAVLASYEQYF.

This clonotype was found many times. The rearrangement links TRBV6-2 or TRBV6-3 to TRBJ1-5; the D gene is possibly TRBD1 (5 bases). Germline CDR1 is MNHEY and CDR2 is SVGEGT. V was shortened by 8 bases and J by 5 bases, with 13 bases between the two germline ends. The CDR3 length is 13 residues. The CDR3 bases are TGTGCCAGCGACGTCAGGGAGCATCAGCCCCAGCATTTT. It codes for CASDVREHQPQHF.

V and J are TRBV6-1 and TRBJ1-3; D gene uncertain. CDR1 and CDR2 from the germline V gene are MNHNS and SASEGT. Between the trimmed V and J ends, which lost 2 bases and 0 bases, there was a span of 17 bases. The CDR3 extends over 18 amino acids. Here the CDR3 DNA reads TGTGCCAGCAGTGAAACTGATTTTAAGACCCTCTCTGGAAACACCATATATTTT. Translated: CASSETDFKTLSGNTIYF.

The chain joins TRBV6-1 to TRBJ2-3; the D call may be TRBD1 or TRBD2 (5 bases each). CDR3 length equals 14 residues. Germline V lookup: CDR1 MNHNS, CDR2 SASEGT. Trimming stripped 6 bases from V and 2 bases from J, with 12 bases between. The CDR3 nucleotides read TGTGCCAGCAGCGGGACCAGGGCCACAGATACGCAGTATTTT. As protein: CASSGTRATDTQYF.

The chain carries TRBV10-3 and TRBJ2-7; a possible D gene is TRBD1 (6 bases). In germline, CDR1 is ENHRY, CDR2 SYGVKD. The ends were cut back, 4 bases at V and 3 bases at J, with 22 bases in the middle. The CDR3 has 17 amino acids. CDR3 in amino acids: CAISVPRDTYSNYEQYF. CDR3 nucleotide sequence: TGTGCCATCAGTGTTCCCCGGGACACTTATAGTAACTACGAGCAGTACTTC.

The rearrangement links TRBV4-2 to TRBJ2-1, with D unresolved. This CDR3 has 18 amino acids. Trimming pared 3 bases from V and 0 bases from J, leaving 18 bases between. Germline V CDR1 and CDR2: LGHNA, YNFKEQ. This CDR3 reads CASSQAARLPSSYNEQFF. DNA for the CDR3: TGTGCCAGCAGCCAGGCAGCGAGGCTGCCCAGCTCCTACAATGAGCAGTTCTTC.

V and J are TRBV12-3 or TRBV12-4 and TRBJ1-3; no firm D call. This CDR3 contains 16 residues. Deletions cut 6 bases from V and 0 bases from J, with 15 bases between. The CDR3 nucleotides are TGTGCCAGCAGCCGTGCCGGGTCCCGCTCTGGAAACACCATATATTTT. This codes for CASSRAGSRSGNTIYF.

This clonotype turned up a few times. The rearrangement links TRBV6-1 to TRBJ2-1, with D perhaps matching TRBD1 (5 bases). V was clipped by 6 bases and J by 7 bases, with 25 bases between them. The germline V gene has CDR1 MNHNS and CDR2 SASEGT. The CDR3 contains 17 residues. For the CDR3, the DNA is TGTGCCAGCAGGCCGAAACGGGCACAGGCCAAGGGGAATGAGCAGTTCTTC. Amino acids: CASRPKRAQAKGNEQFF.

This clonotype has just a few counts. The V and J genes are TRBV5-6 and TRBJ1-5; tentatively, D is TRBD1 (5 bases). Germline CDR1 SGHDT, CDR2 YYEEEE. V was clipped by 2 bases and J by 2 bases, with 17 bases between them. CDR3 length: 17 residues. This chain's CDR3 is CASSLRREGKGNQPQHF. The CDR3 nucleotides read TGTGCCAGCAGCTTACGCAGGGAGGGGAAGGGCAATCAGCCCCAGCATTTT.

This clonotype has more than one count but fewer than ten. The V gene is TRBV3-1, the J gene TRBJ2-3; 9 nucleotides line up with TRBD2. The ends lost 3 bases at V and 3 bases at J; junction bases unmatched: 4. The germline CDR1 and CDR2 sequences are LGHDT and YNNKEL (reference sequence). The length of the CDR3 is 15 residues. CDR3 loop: CASSQSRGGTDTQYF. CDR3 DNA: TGTGCCAGCAGCCAGTCGCGGGGGGGGACAGATACGCAGTATTTT.

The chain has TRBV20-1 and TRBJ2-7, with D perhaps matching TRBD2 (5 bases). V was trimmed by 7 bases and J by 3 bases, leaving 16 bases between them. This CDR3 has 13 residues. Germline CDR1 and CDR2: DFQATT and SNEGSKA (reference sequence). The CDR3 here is CSVTPDLSYEQYF. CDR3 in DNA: TGCAGTGTCACGCCGGACTTAAGCTACGAGCAGTACTTC.

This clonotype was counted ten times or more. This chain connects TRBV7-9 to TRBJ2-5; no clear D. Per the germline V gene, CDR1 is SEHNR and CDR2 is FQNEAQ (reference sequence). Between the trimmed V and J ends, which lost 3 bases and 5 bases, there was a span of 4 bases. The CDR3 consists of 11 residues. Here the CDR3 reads CASSLMETQYF. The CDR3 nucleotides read TGTGCCAGCAGCTTGATGGAGACCCAGTACTTC.

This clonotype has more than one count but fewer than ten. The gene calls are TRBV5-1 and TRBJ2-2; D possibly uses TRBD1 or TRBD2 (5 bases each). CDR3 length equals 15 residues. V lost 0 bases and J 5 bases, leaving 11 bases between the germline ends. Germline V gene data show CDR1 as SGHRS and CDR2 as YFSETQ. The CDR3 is CASSLGGARTGELFF. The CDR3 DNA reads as TGCGCCAGCAGCTTGGGAGGGGCGAGGACCGGGGAGCTGTTTTTT.

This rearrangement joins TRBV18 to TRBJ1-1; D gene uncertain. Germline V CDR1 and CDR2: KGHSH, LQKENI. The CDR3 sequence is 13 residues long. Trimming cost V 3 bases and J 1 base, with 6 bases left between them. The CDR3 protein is CASSPKENTEAFF. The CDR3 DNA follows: TGTGCCAGCTCACCTAAGGAGAACACTGAAGCTTTCTTT.